Following are 4 T cell receptor beta chains from one sample sequenced in a study of persistence of HIV-infected CD4 T cells. Cells were stimulated with CMV-infected fibroblast lysates at 8.5 to 10 ug/mL. CD40L/CD69 double-negative CD45RO-high memory CD4+ T cells were collected. Sequencing used immunoSEQ version 4 in survey mode. The method was immunoSEQ multiplex PCR; TCRdb's version includes in-frame clones alone and lacks a portion of them. The data contain 46,000 or so clones, around 80% of them seen just once; the ten biggest clones take up 2.5% to 3.5%. No antigen is known for these receptors. The source was CD4+ T cells sorted from PBMCs after roughly 19-hour stimulation, collected from a patient who received antiretroviral therapy. These receptor sequences come from an adult man with HIV who was CMV-seropositive.

This clone was seen more than once but under ten times. V is TRBV24-1 and J is TRBJ2-1; 13 bases match TRBD2. V lost 6 bases to trimming and J lost 4 bases; unmatched junction nucleotides: 11. This CDR3 has 18 amino acids. Germline lookup yields CDR1 KGHDR and CDR2 SFDVKD. The CDR3 sequence: CATSTSGGAVAGYNEQFF. CDR3 nucleotide sequence: TGTGCCACCAGTACTAGCGGGGGGGCTGTAGCGGGGTACAATGAGCAGTTCTTC.

The genes are TRBV19 and TRBJ2-2; D gene unclear. Germline V CDR1 and CDR2: LNHDA, SQIVND (reference sequence). Trimming cost V 3 bases and J 2 bases, with 7 bases left between them. There are 14 residues in the CDR3. The CDR3 reads CASSISRNTGELFF. The DNA of the CDR3 is TGTGCCAGTAGTATTTCCCGAAACACCGGGGAGCTGTTTTTT. Using reference TRBV19 and TRBJ2-2 for the parts outside the CDR3, the full variable domain is DGGITQSPKYLFRKEGQNVTLSCEQNLNHDAMYWYRQDPGQGLRLIYYSQIVNDFQKGDIAEGYSVSREKKESFPLTVTSAQKNPTAFYLCASSISRNTGELFFGEGSRLTVL.

J is TRBJ1-1 and V is TRBV29-1; D is undetermined. Germline V gene data show CDR1 as SQVTM and CDR2 as ANQGSEA. Trimming removed 4 bases from V and 0 bases from J, with 3 bases in between. The CDR3 runs to 11 residues. For the CDR3, the DNA is TGCAGCGTTGCAGTGAACACTGAAGCTTTCTTT. Translation: CSVAVNTEAFF. Filled out from reference TRBV29-1 and TRBJ1-1, the complete variable domain reads SAVISQKPSRDICQRGTSLTIQCQVDSQVTMMFWYRQQPGQSLTLIATANQGSEATYESGFVIDKFPISRPNLTFSTLTVSNMSPEDSSIYLCSVAVNTEAFFGQGTRLTVV.

The J gene is TRBJ2-1, the V gene TRBV7-2; TRBD2 aligns across 7 bases. In germline, CDR1 is SGHTA, CDR2 FQGNSA. Trimming at V came to 5 bases and at J to 6 bases, leaving 10 bases not matched to a gene. This CDR3 region has 15 residues. Here the CDR3 reads CASSALADRANEQFF. The CDR3 coding sequence is TGTGCCAGCAGCGCGCTAGCGGACCGAGCCAATGAGCAGTTCTTC.